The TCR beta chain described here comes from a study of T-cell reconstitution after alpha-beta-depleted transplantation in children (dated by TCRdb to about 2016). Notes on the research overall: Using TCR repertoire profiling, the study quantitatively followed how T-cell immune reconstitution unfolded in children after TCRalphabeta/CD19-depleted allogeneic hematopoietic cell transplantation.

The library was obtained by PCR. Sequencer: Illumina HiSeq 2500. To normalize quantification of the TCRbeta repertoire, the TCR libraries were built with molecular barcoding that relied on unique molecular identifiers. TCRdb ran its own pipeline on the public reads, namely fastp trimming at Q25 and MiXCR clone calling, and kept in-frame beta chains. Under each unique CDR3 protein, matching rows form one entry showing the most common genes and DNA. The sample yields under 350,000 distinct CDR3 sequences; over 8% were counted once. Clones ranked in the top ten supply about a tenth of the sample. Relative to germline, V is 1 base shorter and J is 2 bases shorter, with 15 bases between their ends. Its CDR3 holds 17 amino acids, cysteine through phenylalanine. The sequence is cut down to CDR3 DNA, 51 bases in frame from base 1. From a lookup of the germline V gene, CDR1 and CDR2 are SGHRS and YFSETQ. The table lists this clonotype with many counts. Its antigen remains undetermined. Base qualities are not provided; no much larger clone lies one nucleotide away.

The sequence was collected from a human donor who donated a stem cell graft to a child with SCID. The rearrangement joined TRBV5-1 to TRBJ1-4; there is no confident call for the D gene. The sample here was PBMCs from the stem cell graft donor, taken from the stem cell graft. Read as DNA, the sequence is TGCGCCAGCAGCTTGTTGGGCGCGGTAGAGACTAATGAAAAACTGTTTTTT. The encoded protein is CASSLLGAVETNEKLFF.